These 18 T cell receptor beta chains were all obtained from the same sample, sequenced in a study of T cell responses to AZD1222 COVID-19 vaccine. TCRdb's copy holds only in-frame clones and misses some; the assay was immunoSEQ multiplex PCR. In the table there are some 110,000 clones, about nine tenths of which are singletons. This sample comprised peripheral blood, obtained on day 0 of AZD1222 vaccination. The receptors shown here come from an adult in good health.

The chain couples TRBV7-2 to TRBJ1-5; D gene uncertain. Germline CDR1 and CDR2: SGHTA and FQGNSA. The CDR3 is 13 amino acids. The germline V and J ends were trimmed by 5 bases and 9 bases, with 14 bases remaining between them. The CDR3 loop reads CASSQSPERPQHF. In nucleotides, the CDR3 is TGTGCCAGCAGCCAATCGCCAGAGCGGCCCCAGCATTTT.

There are a few counts of this clone. This chain joins TRBV29-1 and TRBJ2-1, with a tentative D call TRBD2 (6 bases). CDR1 is SQVTM, CDR2 ANQGSEA, per germline. Trimming removed 4 bases from V and 0 bases from J, with 22 bases in between. This CDR3 is built from 18 residues. CDR3 nucleotide sequence: TGCAGCGTTGGGTCGATCGCAGGGACCGGGAGCTCCTACAATGAGCAGTTCTTC. It yields the protein CSVGSIAGTGSSYNEQFF.

The chain is built from TRBV3-1 (or the pseudogene TRBV3-2) and TRBJ2-3, with 11 bases identical to TRBD2. There are 16 residues in the CDR3. Unmatched junction bases numbered 6, after V lost 3 bases and J lost 4 bases. CDR1 and CDR2 from the germline V gene are LGHDT and YNNKEL (reference sequence). CDR3 DNA sequence: TGTGCCAGCAGCCATCTAGCGGGGGGCCATCCAGATACGCAGTATTTT. Amino acids: CASSHLAGGHPDTQYF.

The rearrangement uses TRBV5-1 and TRBJ2-7, with unresolved D. Trimming took off 2 bases at V and 7 bases at J, with 10 bases between the two ends. The length of the CDR3 is 12 residues. CDR1 and CDR2 from the germline V gene are SGHRS and YFSETQ. This chain's CDR3 is CASSLDPREQYF. The CDR3 region has the DNA TGCGCCAGCAGCTTAGACCCGCGGGAGCAGTACTTC.

The gene calls are TRBV30 and TRBJ1-2; possibly TRBD1 for D (5 bases). Germline-derived CDR1 and CDR2 are GTSNPN and SVGIG (reference sequence). The CDR3 is 11 residues long. The V gene lost 3 bases and the J gene lost 4 bases, with 6 bases spanning the gap. The DNA for the CDR3 is TGTGCCTGGAGGACAGCCTATGGCTACACCTTC. It codes for CAWRTAYGYTF.

As for this clone: Other DNA sequences in this specimen translate into the identical CDR3. J is TRBJ2-7 and V is TRBV28; D unclear. There are 12 residues in the CDR3. CDR1 is MDHEN and CDR2 is SYDVKM in the germline V gene. V lost 2 bases, J lost 7 bases, and 9 bases lay in between. The CDR3 bases are TGTGCCAGCAGTTTAAGCCAGGAGGAGCAGTACTTC. This gives the protein CASSLSQEEQYF.

The chain carries TRBV6-2 or TRBV6-3 and TRBJ1-1; D gene ambiguous. Looked up from germline, CDR1 is MNHEY and CDR2 is SVGEGT. The CDR3 has 15 residues. Between the trimmed V and J ends, which lost 5 bases and 0 bases, there was a span of 13 bases. The CDR3 region is CASSPEGEVNTEAFF. In DNA, the CDR3 is TGTGCCAGCAGTCCCGAGGGTGAGGTGAACACTGAAGCTTTCTTT.

This clone was observed a single time. The V call is TRBV28, the J call TRBJ2-7, with no clear D. The CDR3 is made up of 15 amino acids. The germline V gene has CDR1 MDHEN and CDR2 SYDVKM. V was shortened by 6 bases and J by 10 bases, with 25 bases between the two germline ends. The CDR3 is CASSEKIASPTTQYF. The CDR3 DNA is TGTGCCAGCAGCGAGAAAATAGCCAGTCCCACTACCCAGTACTTC.

The chain carries TRBV5-4 and TRBJ2-1; TRBD2 aligns across 13 bases. Germline V lookup: CDR1 SGHNT, CDR2 YYREEE (reference sequence). Unmatched junction bases numbered 2, after V lost 0 bases and J lost 5 bases. The CDR3 totals 16 residues. In nucleotides, the CDR3 is TGTGCCAGCAGCTTGGGCGGGACTAGCGGGGACAATGAGCAGTTCTTC. It is translated as CASSLGGTSGDNEQFF.

This rearrangement joins TRBV5-1 to TRBJ1-2; D is undetermined. From germline, CDR1 is SGHRS and CDR2 YFSETQ. The CDR3 loop spans 14 amino acids. The ends were cut back, 2 bases at V and 4 bases at J, with 12 bases in the middle. The CDR3 nucleotides read TGCGCCAGCAGCTTTGAGGGAATCGGCTATGGCTACACCTTC. Protein sequence: CASSFEGIGYGYTF.

The chain links TRBV27 to TRBJ2-7; D is ambiguous. This CDR3 spans 14 amino acids. Germline V gives CDR1 MNHEY, CDR2 SMNVEV (reference sequence). Trimming removed 0 bases at V and 4 bases at J, with 10 bases between. CDR3 in amino acids: CASSLSVVGYEQYF. CDR3 nucleotides: TGTGCCAGCAGTTTATCGGTAGTAGGGTACGAGCAGTACTTC.

V is TRBV7-9 and J is TRBJ2-4, with a possible D match to TRBD2 (7 bases). Trimming cost V 1 base and J 3 bases, with 10 bases left between them. The CDR3 totals 15 residues. Germline lookup yields CDR1 SEHNR and CDR2 FQNEAQ (reference sequence). The CDR3 DNA reads TGTGCCAGCAGCTTAGAGGGAGGGGGCAAAAACATTCAGTACTTC. This translates into CASSLEGGGKNIQYF.

The chain has TRBV24-1 and TRBJ2-5, with D tentatively TRBD2 (6 bases). Trimming shortened V by 2 bases and J by 1 base, and 10 bases separated the two germline ends. CDR3 length: 15 amino acids. Germline-derived CDR1 and CDR2 are KGHDR and SFDVKD. In DNA form, the CDR3 reads TGTGCCACCAGTGATTCCGGACTACTCCAAGAGACCCAGTACTTC. It is translated as CATSDSGLLQETQYF.

This clone came up once. This chain joins TRBV11-2 and TRBJ2-7; 7 nucleotides line up with TRBD2. Unmatched junction bases numbered 6, after V lost 0 bases and J lost 4 bases. Germline CDR1 and CDR2: SGHAT and FQNNGV. The CDR3 extends over 15 amino acids. The CDR3 bases are TGTGCCAGCAGCTTAGACGGACTAGGGCTTTACGAGCAGTACTTC. This sequence encodes CASSLDGLGLYEQYF. The variable domain in full, with the rest retrieved from reference TRBV11-2 and TRBJ2-7, is EAGVAQSPRYKIIEKRQSVAFWCNPISGHATLYWYQQILGQGPKLLIQFQNNGVVDDSQLPKDRFSAERLKGVDSTLKIQPAKLEDSAVYLCASSLDGLGLYEQYFGPGTRLTVT.

The V call is TRBV6-4, the J call TRBJ2-2; D call uncertain. V was clipped by 3 bases and J by 0 bases, with 8 bases between them. This CDR3 has 15 residues. Per germline, CDR1 MRHNA and CDR2 SNTAGT. CDR3 bases: TGTGCCAGCAGTGAAGACCCCTCGAACACCGGGGAGCTGTTTTTT. Residues: CASSEDPSNTGELFF.

The rearrangement links TRBV10-3 to TRBJ1-5, with TRBD1 matching 7 bases. Germline loops: CDR1 ENHRY, CDR2 SYGVKD. This CDR3 has 14 amino acids. The trim removed 6 bases at V and 1 base at J, leaving 3 bases unmatched. CDR3: CAISRGASNQPQHF. In DNA, the CDR3 is TGTGCCATCAGCAGGGGGGCAAGCAATCAGCCCCAGCATTTT.

The rearrangement uses TRBV28 and TRBJ1-2, with 9 nucleotides matching TRBD1. CDR1 and CDR2 from the germline V gene are MDHEN and SYDVKM. CDR3 length: 15 residues. Losses at the gene ends were 3 bases for V and 6 bases for J; bases not matched to a gene: 8. In nucleotides, the CDR3 is TGTGCCAGCAGTTTCCCGGGACAGGGAGGGGATGGCTACACCTTC. This sequence encodes CASSFPGQGGDGYTF.

This rearrangement joins TRBV30 to TRBJ1-6; perhaps TRBD1 as D (5 bases). The CDR3 runs to 15 residues. The V gene lost 3 bases and the J gene lost 0 bases, with 9 bases spanning the gap. The germline V gene has CDR1 GTSNPN and CDR2 SVGIG (reference sequence). The CDR3 protein is CAWSQGSSYNSPLHF. The CDR3 nucleotides are TGTGCCTGGAGCCAGGGAAGCTCCTATAATTCACCCCTCCACTTT.